The present T cell receptor beta chain was sequenced within a study of blood T cell repertoires in COVID-19. As for the study in general: Samples representing acute and convalescent COVID-19 were sourced from the United States, Italy and Spain. The analysed material was cDNA or gDNA that came from T cells, B-cell-depleted T cells, or PBMCs.

In the original processing: Using reference gene primer amplification, nucleated cell counts were estimated. The assay was immunoSEQ multiplex PCR, and TCRdb's table has in-frame clones only and misses some. Clone size and V and J calls were adopted from that table, with D and trimming inferred from the DNA. The data hold some 320,000 clones, with about 90% observed a single time. Germline V gene data show CDR1 as DFQATT and CDR2 as SNEGSKA (reference sequence). With 7 bases removed from V and 4 bases from J, the gap between germline ends came to 8 bases. This CDR3 is 10 amino acids long. The rearrangement uses TRBV20-1 and TRBJ2-7; D is possibly TRBD2 (6 bases). The source material was peripheral blood. This TCR was sampled from a woman aged 50 to 60 who had recovered from COVID-19. The CDR3 protein is CSGGLYEQYF. CDR3 bases: TGCAGTGGGGGACTTTACGAGCAGTACTTC.